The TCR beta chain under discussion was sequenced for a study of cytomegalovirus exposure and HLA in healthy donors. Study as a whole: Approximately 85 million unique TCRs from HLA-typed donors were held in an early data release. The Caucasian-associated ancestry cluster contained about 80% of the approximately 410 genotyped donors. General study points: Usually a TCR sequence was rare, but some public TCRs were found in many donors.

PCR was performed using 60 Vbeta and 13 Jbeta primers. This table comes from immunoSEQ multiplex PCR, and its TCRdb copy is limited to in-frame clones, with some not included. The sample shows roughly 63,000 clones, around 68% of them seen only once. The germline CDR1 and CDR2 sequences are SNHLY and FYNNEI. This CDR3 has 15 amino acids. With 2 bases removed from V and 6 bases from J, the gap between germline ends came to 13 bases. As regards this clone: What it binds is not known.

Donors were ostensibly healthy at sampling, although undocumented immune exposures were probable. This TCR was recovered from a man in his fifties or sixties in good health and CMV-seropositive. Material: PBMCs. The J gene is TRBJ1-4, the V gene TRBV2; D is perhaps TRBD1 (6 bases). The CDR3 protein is CASSERGGLDEKLFF. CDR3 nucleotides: TGTGCCAGCAGTGAAAGGGGGGGGCTGGATGAAAAACTGTTTTTT.